This T cell receptor (beta chain) comes out of a study of cytomegalovirus exposure and HLA in healthy donors. The PCR made use of 60 Vbeta and 13 Jbeta primers. The repertoire was sequenced with immunoSEQ multiplex PCR; TCRdb's copy has only in-frame clones and lacks some. The sample contains about 220,000 clones, over 80% of which appear only once. Germline CDR1 SGDLS, CDR2 YYNGEE. The CDR3 is 14 amino acids. V was shortened by 2 bases and J by 4 bases, with 12 bases between the two germline ends. Comments on this clone: Other DNA variants within this sample encode the same CDR3.

V gene TRBV9 combines with J gene TRBJ1-1, with D possibly being TRBD1 (6 bases). The sequence derives from a boy aged 2-15 years in good health and CMV-seronegative. Sequencing was carried out using PBMCs. The chain's CDR3 is CASSVTGGGTEAFF. In nucleotides, the CDR3 is TGTGCCAGCAGCGTGACAGGAGGAGGCACTGAAGCTTTCTTT.